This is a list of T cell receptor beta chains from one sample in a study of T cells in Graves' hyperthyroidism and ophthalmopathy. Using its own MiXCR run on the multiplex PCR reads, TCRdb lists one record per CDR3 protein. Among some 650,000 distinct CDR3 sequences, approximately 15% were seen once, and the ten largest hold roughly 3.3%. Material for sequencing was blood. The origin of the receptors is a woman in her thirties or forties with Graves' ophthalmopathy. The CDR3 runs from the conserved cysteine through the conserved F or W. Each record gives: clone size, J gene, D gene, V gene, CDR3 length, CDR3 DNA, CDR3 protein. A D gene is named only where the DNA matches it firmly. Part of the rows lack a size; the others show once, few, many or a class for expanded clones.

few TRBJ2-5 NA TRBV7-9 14 TGTGCCAGCATGGAGACAGAACAACGTGGGACCCAGTACTTC CASMETEQRGTQYF
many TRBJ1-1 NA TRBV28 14 TGTGCCAGCAGTTTTTTCCCCGAGAACACTGAAGCTTTCTTT CASSFFPENTEAFF
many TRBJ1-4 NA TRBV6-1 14 TGTGCCAGCACCCTTTCAGGGGAGCATGAAAAACTGTTTTTT CASTLSGEHEKLFF
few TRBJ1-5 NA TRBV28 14 TGTGCCAGCCGGGCGGTAATTAGCAATCAGCCCCAGCATTTT CASRAVISNQPQHF
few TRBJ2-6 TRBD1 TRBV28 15 TGTGCCAGCAGATGGACAGGGTCTGGGGCCAACGTCCTGACTTTC CASRWTGSGANVLTF
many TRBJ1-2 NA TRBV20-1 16 TGCAGTGCTAGTGAACACGTGTACCGGGGCACCGACGGCTACACCTTC CSASEHVYRGTDGYTF
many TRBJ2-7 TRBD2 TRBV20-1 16 TGCAGTGCTTACGGGGGGGGGAGTGGGCTGAACTACGAGCAGTACTTC CSAYGGGSGLNYEQYF
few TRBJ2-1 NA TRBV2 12 TGTGCCAGCACGAAGGCCTCCAATGAGCAGTTCTTC CASTKASNEQFF
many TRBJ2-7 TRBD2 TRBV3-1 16 TGTGCCAGCAGCCCAAGGGCTAGCGGGACTACCCACGAGCAGTACTTC CASSPRASGTTHEQYF
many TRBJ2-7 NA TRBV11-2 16 TGTGCCAGCAGCTTGGGCAGGGGGAGGAAGACCTACGAGCAGTACTTC CASSLGRGRKTYEQYF
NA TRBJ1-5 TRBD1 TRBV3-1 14 TGTGCCAGCAGCTTAGGACAGGGAGGTCTAGCCCAGCATTTT CASSLGQGGLAQHF
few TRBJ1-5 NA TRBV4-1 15 TGCGCCAGCAGCCAAGGGAAATTTTGGAATCAGCCCCAGCATTTT CASSQGKFWNQPQHF
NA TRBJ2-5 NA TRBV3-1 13 TGTGCCAGCAACCTGGGCCCGGGAGAGACCCAGTACTTC CASNLGPGETQYF
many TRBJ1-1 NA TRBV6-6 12 TGTGCCAGCAGTTACCCCTCAGCTGAAGCTTTCTTT CASSYPSAEAFF
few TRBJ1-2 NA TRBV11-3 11 TGTGCCAGCAGCGTATACTATGGCTACACCTTC CASSVYYGYTF
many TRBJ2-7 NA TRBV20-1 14 TGCAGTGCTAGTCGGGCGGAGTCCCCCTACGAGCAGTACTTC CSASRAESPYEQYF
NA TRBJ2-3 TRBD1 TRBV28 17 TGTGCCAGCAGTCAACCTCGGACAGGGCGACGCACAGATACGCAGTATTTT CASSQPRTGRRTDTQYF
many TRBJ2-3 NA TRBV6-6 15 TGTGCCAGCAGTTACCCCCCGGTCGCGACAGATACGCAGTATTTT CASSYPPVATDTQYF
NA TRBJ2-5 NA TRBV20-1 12 TGCAGTGCCATACCGGGACAAGAGACCCAGTACTTC CSAIPGQETQYF
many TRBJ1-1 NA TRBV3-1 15 TGTGCCAGCAGCCCTTTTGGGGGGTCGAACACTGAAGCTTTCTTT CASSPFGGSNTEAFF
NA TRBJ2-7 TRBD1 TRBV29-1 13 TGCAGCGTTACTGGGACAGGGGCCTACGAGCAGTACTTC CSVTGTGAYEQYF
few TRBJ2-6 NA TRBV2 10 TGTGCCAGCAGGCAGGCGTTCCTGACTTTC CASRQAFLTF
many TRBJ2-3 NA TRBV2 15 TGTGCCAGCAGTGTTGAGGAGACCGGCACAGATACGCAGTATTTT CASSVEETGTDTQYF
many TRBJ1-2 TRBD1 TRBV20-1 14 TGCAGTGCTAGAGAGGGGGACAGGGTCGATGGCTACACCTTC CSAREGDRVDGYTF
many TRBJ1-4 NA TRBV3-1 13 TGTGCCAGCAGCCAAGTCGACAGAGAAAAACTGTTTTTT CASSQVDREKLFF
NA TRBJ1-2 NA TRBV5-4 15 TGTGCCAGCAGCTCCTCGGACACAGCGAACTATGGCTACACCTTC CASSSSDTANYGYTF
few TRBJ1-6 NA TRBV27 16 TGTGCCAGCAGTTTATATGGCAGGGGAGGAAATTCACCCCTCCACTTT CASSLYGRGGNSPLHF
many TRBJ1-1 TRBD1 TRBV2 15 TGTGCCAGCAGTGAAATGCCCCCGGGACAGAGTGAAGCTTTCTTT CASSEMPPGQSEAFF
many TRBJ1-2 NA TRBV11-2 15 TGTGCCAGCAGCTTAGGGGCAGGGGAGGACTATGGCTACACCTTC CASSLGAGEDYGYTF
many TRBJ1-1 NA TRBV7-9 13 TGTGCCAGCAGCTCTATGGTTGGGACTGAAGCTTTCTTT CASSSMVGTEAFF
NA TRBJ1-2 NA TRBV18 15 TGTGCCAGCAGCATGACGGGCGACTTAAACTATGGCTACACCTTC CASSMTGDLNYGYTF
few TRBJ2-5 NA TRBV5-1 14 TGCGCCAGCAGCTTGCTAGTTGGGAGCGAGACCCAGTACTTC CASSLLVGSETQYF
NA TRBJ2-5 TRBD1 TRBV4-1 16 TGCGCCAGCAGCCAGGCCACCATGGGACAGCAAGAGACCCAGTACTTC CASSQATMGQQETQYF
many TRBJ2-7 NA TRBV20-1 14 TGCAGTGCGGAGGCCGCTTGGCAGGCGGGCGAGCAGTACTTC CSAEAAWQAGEQYF
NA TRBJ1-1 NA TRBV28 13 TGTGCCAGCACCCTGGGGGGGGGTGGTGAAGCTTTCTTT CASTLGGGGEAFF
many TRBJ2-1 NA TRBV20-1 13 TGCAGTGCTAGATCCGGACTCCAAAATGAGCAGTTCTTC CSARSGLQNEQFF
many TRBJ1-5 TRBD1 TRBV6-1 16 TGTGCCAGCAGTCCACAGGGGATGGTGAGCGGTCAGCCCCAGCATTTT CASSPQGMVSGQPQHF
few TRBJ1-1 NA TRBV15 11 TGTGCCACCAGCGGTTTATTTGAAGCTTTCTTT CATSGLFEAFF
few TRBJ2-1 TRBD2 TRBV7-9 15 TGTGCCAGCAGCTTACAACTAGCGGGAGGTAATGAGCAGTTCTTC CASSLQLAGGNEQFF
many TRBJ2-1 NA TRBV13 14 TGTGCCAGCAGCTTAGGCCGTCGCAGGGCTGAGCAGTTCTTC CASSLGRRRAEQFF
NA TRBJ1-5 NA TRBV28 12 TGTGCCGGCAGAGCCGACGATCAGCCCCAGCATTTT CAGRADDQPQHF
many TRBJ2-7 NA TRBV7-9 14 TGTGCCAGCAGCGTTACCGGGACAAGGTCCGAGCAGTACTTC CASSVTGTRSEQYF
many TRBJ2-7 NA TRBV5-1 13 TGCGCCAGCAGGAGGTTTGGAGGTTACGAGCAGTACTTC CASRRFGGYEQYF
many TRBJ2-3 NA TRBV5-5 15 TGTGCCAGCAGCTGGAAGGGTGCAAACACAGATACGCAGTATTTT CASSWKGANTDTQYF
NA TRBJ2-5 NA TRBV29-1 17 TGCAGCGTTGAAGATCCGCGCCAATACAGGGTGCAAGAGACCCAGTACTTC CSVEDPRQYRVQETQYF
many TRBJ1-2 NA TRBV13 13 TGTGCCAGCAGCCACGAGGACACCCGTGGCTACACCTTC CASSHEDTRGYTF
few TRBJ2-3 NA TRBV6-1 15 TGTGCCAGCACCAGAATAGGTCCGGAGGGAGATACGCAGTATTTT CASTRIGPEGDTQYF
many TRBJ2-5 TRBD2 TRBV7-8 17 TGTGCCAGCAGCTTAGCGGCTAGCGGACAATTAAAAGAGACCCAGTACTTC CASSLAASGQLKETQYF
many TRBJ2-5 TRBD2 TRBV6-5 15 TGTGCCAGCAGTTACAAGCCTAGCGGGGGTCGGACCCAGTACTTC CASSYKPSGGRTQYF